The TCR beta chain under discussion was sequenced for a study of cytomegalovirus exposure and HLA in healthy donors. This table comes from immunoSEQ multiplex PCR, and its TCRdb copy is limited to in-frame clones, with some not included. The data show 97,000 or so clones, approximately 84% seen once. This clone was recorded once. Sequencing was performed on PBMCs. This receptor was obtained from a man between 18 and 29 years old in good health and CMV-seropositive.

CDR3 protein: CASSDGQGPNEKLFF. Here the CDR3 DNA reads TGTGCCAGCAGCGACGGACAGGGACCTAATGAAAAACTGTTTTTT. J is TRBJ1-4 and V is TRBV5-8; 8 positions match TRBD1. V shed 4 bases and J 3 bases; nucleotides not matched to a gene: 5. This CDR3 comprises 15 residues. Per germline, CDR1 SGHTS and CDR2 YDEGEE.